This TCR beta chain was sequenced in a study of beta chain features in type 1 diabetes (dated by TCRdb to 2017 to 2018). General notes on the study: Mean age, gender distribution, total cell number and subset yield were not different between patients and healthy donors. In the study, TCRB repertoires of sorted circulating CD4+ T cell subsets from recently diagnosed type 1 diabetes patients were compared with those of matched healthy donors. Whereas all 28 donors provided naive and central memory subsets, regulatory and stem cell-like memory subsets were isolated from just 8 patients and about 8 healthy donors. Across all samples, 107,917,701 sorted cells were examined, and cell number per subset correlated strongly with RNA yield. Findings and caveats that apply to the study as a whole: PCR might favor shorter templates, but patient and control samples were amplified and corrected together, so any skew would affect both groups equally. Naive, central memory and regulatory TCRB repertoires appeared to be more alike among patients than among healthy donors. Patients with type 1 diabetes made fewer insertions and deleted more nucleotides at VDJ recombination sites, implying thymic rearrangement abnormalities. Only small numbers of individuals were included in the HLA sub-analyses, which left unresolved whether HLA type had any influence on TCRB rearrangement. A moderate but significant shortening of TCRB CDR3 length was observed in type 1 diabetes patients in all four CD4+ subsets. Sequencing cDNA rather than genomic DNA could over-represent highly expressing activated cells, although activation and CD3 levels did not differ between groups.

Via the germline V gene, CDR1 is SQVTM and CDR2 ANQGSEA. The CDR3 covers 14 residues, taking in both the cysteine and the phenylalanine. Left in the record is the CDR3 DNA by itself, 42 bases read in frame from the first base. Trimming takes 8 bases off V and 2 bases off J; junction bases not matched to a gene: 6. Each donor gave one peripheral blood draw, approximately 110 mL on average, collected into heparinised tubes. A BD FACSAria II was used to sort naive, central memory, regulatory and stem cell-like memory CD4+ T cells with a panel that included CD45RO, CCR7, CD25, CD127, CD95 and CD27. Purity was above 95% for every sorted population. PBMCs were isolated immediately by Lymphoprep density gradient centrifugation and stained directly without culture. So that batch effects would be minimized, each experiment stained and sorted samples in pairs, pairing one healthy donor with one patient. All of the isolated RNA was reverse transcribed with the High Capacity cDNA Reverse Transcription Kit, so expressed TCRB transcripts were sequenced. Naive, central memory and regulatory T cell samples underwent deep immunoSEQ sequencing, averaging approximately 3.5 million total reads per sample. After sorted cells were lysed in RLT buffer, RNA was extracted with DNase-treated RNeasy Micro or Mini kits, with the choice depending on cell number. To prevent cross-contamination, every cell subset was processed on its own, while patient and healthy donor samples were processed together. Using the immunoSEQ multiplex PCR, TCRB sequences were amplified from cDNA into 87-bp fragments spanning the CDR3 region. The amplicons were sequenced using the Illumina HiSeq platform. Turning to the authors' computational methods: Synthetic template baselines were used to correct PCR bias computationally, reads within Hamming distance 2 were collapsed together, and singletons that could not be merged were discarded. By aligning reads against IMGT, V, D and J genes, CDR3 length, and insertions or deletions at six rearrangement sites were assigned. Within each subset, clonotype counts were normalized to sorted cell number, and only after that were true diversity and Gini coefficients computed with the tcR R package. Repertoire sharing was quantified using the overlap coefficient calculated on TCRB nucleotide sequences. As a proxy for the pre-selection repertoire, out-of-frame TCRB sequences from naive cells were analyzed. Entries here come from immuneACCESS through TCRdb and include only in-frame sequences with V and J called. Some clones fail to appear in such tables; in the studies checked, an unresolved V gene covers under half of the shortfall, and the cause of the remainder is unknown. V and J calls and clone size follow that table, whereas D and trimming were derived from the DNA. Within this sample are around 690,000 clones, with 9.5% to 15% of them counted one time only. The ten top clones hold 0.09% to 0.15% of the sample.

For this clone: Its specific antigen is unknown. Qualities for individual bases were not recorded, and no much larger clone is one base off.

The chain employs TRBV29-1 and TRBJ2-1; 10 central nucleotides agree with TRBD1. The sample consisted of naive CD4+ T cells from blood. Read against the paper, the sample's cell subset or site label means: true naive CD4+ T cells. The receptor was derived from a man aged 30 to 45 with type 1 diabetes. For the CDR3, the sequence is CSLLGTGAYNEQFF. The DNA sequence is as follows: TGCAGCCTTTTGGGGACAGGGGCCTACAATGAGCAGTTCTTC.